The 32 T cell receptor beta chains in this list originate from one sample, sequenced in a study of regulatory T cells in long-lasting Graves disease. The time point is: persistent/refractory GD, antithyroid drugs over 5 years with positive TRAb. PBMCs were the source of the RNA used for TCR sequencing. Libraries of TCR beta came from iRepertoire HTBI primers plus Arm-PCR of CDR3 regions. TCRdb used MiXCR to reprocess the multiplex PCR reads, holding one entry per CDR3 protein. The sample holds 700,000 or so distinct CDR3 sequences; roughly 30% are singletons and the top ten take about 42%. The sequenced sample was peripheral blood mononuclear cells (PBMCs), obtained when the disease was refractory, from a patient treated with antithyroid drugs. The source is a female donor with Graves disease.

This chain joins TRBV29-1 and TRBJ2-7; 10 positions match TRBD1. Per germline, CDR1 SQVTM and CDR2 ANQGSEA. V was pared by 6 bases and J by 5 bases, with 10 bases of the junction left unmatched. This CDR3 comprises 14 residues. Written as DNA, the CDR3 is TGCAGCGTGCTGCCCACCGGGACAGGGGACGAGCAGTACTTC. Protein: CSVLPTGTGDEQYF.

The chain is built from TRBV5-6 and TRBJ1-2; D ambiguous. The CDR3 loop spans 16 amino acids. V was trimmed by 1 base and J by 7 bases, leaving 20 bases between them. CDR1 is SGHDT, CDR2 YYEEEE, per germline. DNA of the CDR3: TGTGCCAGCAGCTTGAAGGTGCAGGACGGCATGGGTGGCTACACCTTC. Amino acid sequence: CASSLKVQDGMGGYTF.

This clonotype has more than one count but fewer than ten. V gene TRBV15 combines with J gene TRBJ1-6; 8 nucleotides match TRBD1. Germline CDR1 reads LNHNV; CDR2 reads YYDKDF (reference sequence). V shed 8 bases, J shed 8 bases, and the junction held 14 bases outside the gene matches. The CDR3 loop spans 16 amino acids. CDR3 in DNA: TGTGCCACCCGTTATGGACAGGGAGTAGGACATTCACCCCTCCACTTT. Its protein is CATRYGQGVGHSPLHF.

CDR3 sequence: CAISDSTGLANYGYTF. CDR3 sequence (DNA): TGTGCCATCAGTGACTCTACAGGCTTAGCTAACTATGGCTACACCTTC. The J gene is TRBJ1-2, the V gene TRBV10-3; maybe TRBD1 (5 bases). Trimming cost V 3 bases and J 0 bases, with 14 bases left between them. CDR3 length: 16 amino acids. Germline V gene lookup returns CDR1 ENHRY and CDR2 SYGVKD.

The CDR3 protein is CSARTSGPYEQYF. CDR3 nucleotide sequence: TGCAGCGCACGGACTAGCGGACCCTACGAGCAGTACTTC. This chain joins TRBV29-1 and TRBJ2-7; 10 nucleotides line up with TRBD2. Per germline, CDR1 SQVTM and CDR2 ANQGSEA. There are 13 residues in the CDR3. The V and J ends lost 7 bases and 2 bases, in that order; junction bases with no gene match: 5.

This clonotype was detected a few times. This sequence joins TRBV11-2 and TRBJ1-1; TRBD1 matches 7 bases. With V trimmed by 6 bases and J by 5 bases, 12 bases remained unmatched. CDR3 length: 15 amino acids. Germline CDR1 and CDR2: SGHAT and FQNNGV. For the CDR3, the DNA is TGTGCCAGCAGACCTACAGGGGTCGACAAAACTGAAGCTTTCTTT. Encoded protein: CASRPTGVDKTEAFF.

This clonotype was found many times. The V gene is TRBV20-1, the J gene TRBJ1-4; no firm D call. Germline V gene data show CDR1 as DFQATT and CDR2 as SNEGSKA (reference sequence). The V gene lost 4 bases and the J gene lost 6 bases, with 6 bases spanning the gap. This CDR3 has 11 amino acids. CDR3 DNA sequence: TGCAGTGCTACGCTCGATGAAAAACTGTTTTTT. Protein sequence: CSATLDEKLFF.

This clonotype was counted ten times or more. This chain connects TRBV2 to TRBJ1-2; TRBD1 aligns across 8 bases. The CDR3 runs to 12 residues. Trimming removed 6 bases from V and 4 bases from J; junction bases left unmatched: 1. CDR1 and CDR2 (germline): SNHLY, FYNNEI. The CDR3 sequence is CASSDRGYGYTF. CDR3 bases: TGTGCCAGCAGCGACAGGGGCTATGGCTACACCTTC. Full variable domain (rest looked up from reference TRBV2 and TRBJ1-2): EPEVTQTPSHQVTQMGQEVILRCVPISNHLYFYWYRQILGQKVEFLVSFYNNEISEKSEIFDDQFSVERPDGSNFTLKIRSTKLEDSAMYFCASSDRGYGYTFGSGTRLTVV.

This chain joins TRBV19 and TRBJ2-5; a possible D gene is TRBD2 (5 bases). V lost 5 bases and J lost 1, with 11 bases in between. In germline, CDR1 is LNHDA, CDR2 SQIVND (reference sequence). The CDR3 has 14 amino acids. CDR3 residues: CASSLGLFQETQYF. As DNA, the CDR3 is TGTGCCAGTAGTCTCGGACTGTTCCAAGAGACCCAGTACTTC.

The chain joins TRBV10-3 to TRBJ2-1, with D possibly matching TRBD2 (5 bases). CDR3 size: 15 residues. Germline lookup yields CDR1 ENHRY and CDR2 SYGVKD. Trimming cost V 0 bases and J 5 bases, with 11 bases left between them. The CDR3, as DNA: TGTGCCATCAGTGAGTCGACTGGAGGAGACAATGAGCAGTTCTTC. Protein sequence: CAISESTGGDNEQFF.

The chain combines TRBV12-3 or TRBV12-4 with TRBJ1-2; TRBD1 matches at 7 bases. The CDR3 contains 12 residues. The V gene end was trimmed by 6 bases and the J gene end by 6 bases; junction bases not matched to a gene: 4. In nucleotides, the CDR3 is TGTGCCAGCAGACGCAGGGGGAATGGCTACACCTTC. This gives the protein CASRRRGNGYTF.

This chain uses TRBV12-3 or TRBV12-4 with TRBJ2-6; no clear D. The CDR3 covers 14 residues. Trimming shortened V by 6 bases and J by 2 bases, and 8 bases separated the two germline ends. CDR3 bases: TGTGCCAGCAGCGACACAACTGGGGCCAACGTCCTGACTTTC. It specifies CASSDTTGANVLTF.

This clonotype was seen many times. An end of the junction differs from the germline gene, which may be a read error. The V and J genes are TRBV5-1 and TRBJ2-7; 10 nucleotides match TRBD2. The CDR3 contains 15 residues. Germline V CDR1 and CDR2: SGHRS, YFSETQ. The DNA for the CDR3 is TGTGCCAGCAGCCTCGGACTAGCGGACTCCTACGAGCAGTACTTC. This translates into CASSLGLADSYEQYF.

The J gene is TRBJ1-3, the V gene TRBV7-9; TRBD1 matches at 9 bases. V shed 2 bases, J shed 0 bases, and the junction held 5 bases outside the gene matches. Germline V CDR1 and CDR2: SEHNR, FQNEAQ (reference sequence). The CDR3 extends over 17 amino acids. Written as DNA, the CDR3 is TGTGCCAGCAGCTTAAACGACAGGGGGTCCTCTGGAAACACCATATATTTT. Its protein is CASSLNDRGSSGNTIYF.

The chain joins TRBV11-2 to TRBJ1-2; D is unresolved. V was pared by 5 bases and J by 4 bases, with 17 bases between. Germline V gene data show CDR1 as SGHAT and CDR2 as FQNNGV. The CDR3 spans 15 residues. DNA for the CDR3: TGTGCCAGCAGCCTCGCCCGGGCTCCTATCTATGGCTACACCTTC. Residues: CASSLARAPIYGYTF.

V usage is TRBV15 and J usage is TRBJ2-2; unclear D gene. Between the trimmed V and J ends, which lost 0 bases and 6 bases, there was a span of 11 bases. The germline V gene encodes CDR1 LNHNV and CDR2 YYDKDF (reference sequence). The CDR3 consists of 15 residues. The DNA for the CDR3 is TGTGCCACCAGCAGAGATCGTGTTGAGTCCGGGGAGCTGTTTTTT. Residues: CATSRDRVESGELFF. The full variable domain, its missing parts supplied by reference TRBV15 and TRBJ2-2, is DAMVIQNPRYQVTQFGKPVTLSCSQTLNHNVMYWYQQKSSQAPKLLFHYYDKDFNNEADTPDNFQSRRPNTSFCFLDIRSPGLGDTAMYLCATSRDRVESGELFFGEGSRLTVL.

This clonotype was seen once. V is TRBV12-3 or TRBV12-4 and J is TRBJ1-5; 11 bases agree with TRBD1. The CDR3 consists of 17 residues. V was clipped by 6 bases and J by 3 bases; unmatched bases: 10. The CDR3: CASSPTRTGGLNQPQHF. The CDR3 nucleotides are TGTGCCAGCAGCCCTACTAGGACAGGGGGCCTCAATCAGCCCCAGCATTTT.

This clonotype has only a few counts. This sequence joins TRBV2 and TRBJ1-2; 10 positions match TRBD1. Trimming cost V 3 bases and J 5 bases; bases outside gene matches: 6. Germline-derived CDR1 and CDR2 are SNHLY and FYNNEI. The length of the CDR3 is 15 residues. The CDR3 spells CASSESWTGGYGYTF. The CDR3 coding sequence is TGTGCCAGCAGTGAGTCCTGGACAGGGGGATATGGCTACACCTTC.

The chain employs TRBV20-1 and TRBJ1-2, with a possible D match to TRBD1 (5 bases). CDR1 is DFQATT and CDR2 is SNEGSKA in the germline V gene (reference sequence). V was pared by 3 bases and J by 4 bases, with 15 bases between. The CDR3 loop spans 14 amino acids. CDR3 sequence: CSASGHRLAYGYTF. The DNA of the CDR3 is TGCAGTGCTAGCGGGCACAGGTTAGCCTATGGCTACACCTTC.

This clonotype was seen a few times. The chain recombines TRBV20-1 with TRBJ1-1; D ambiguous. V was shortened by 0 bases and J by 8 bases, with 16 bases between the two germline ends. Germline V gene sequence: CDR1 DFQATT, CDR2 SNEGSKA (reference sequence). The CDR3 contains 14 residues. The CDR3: CSARDRGNVKEAFF. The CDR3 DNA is TGCAGTGCTAGAGATCGAGGCAACGTGAAGGAAGCTTTCTTT.

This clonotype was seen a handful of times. This chain's CDR3 is CASSLGVGLSYEQYF. CDR3 sequence (DNA): TGTGCCAGCAGCTTAGGGGTGGGACTCTCCTACGAGCAGTACTTC. This rearrangement joins TRBV11-2 to TRBJ2-7; possible D gene TRBD2, 6 bases. The V end was cut by 1 base, the J end by 0 bases, with 10 bases between. The germline gives CDR1 SGHAT, CDR2 FQNNGV. The CDR3 has 15 residues. The variable domain in full, with the rest retrieved from reference TRBV11-2 and TRBJ2-7, is EAGVAQSPRYKIIEKRQSVAFWCNPISGHATLYWYQQILGQGPKLLIQFQNNGVVDDSQLPKDRFSAERLKGVDSTLKIQPAKLEDSAVYLCASSLGVGLSYEQYFGPGTRLTVT.

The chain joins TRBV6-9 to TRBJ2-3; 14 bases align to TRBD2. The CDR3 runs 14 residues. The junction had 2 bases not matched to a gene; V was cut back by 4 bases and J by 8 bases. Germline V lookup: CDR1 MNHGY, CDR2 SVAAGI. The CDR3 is CASSWGLAGATQYF. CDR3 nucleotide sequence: TGTGCCAGCAGTTGGGGACTAGCGGGAGCTACGCAGTATTTT.

CDR3 bases: TGTGCCAGCAGTTGGGCAGGGGGAAAGTACGAGCAGTACTTC. Translation gives CASSWAGGKYEQYF. The chain carries TRBV27 and TRBJ2-7, with 7 positions matching TRBD1. The V gene end was trimmed by 4 bases and the J gene end by 4 bases; junction bases not matched to a gene: 7. The CDR3 has 14 amino acids. CDR1 MNHEY and CDR2 SMNVEV come from the germline V gene (reference sequence).

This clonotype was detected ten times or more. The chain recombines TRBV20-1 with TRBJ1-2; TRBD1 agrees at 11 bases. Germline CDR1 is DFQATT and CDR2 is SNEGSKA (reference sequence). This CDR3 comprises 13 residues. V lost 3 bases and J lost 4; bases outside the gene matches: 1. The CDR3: CSASGTGGYGYTF. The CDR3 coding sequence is TGCAGTGCTAGTGGGACAGGGGGCTATGGCTACACCTTC.

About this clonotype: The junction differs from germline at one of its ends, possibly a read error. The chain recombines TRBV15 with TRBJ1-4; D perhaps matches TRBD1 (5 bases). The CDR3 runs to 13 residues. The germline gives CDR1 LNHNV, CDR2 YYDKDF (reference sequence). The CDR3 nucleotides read TGTGCCACCACTCGGGGGAATAATGAGAAACTGTTTTTT. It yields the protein CATTRGNNEKLFF.

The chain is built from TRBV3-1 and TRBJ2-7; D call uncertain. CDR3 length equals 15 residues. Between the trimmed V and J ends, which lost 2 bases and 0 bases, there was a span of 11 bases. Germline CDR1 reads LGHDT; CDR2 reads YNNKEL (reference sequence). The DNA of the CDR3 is TGTGCCAGCAGCCAACCCACCGGGCTCTCCTACGAGCAGTACTTC. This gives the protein CASSQPTGLSYEQYF.

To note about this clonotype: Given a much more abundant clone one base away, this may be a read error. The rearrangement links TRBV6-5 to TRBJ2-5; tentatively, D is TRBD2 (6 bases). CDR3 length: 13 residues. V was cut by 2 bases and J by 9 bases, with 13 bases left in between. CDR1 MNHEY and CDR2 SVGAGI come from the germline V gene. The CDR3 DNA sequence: TGTGCCAGCAGTTACGTTTCCTCGGGGGCCCAGTACTTC. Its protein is CASSYVSSGAQYF.

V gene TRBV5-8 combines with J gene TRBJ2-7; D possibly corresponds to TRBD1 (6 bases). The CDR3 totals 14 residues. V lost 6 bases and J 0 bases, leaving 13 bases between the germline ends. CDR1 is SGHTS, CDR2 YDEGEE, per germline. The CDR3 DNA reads TGTGCCAGCACCGCCGGGACATCCTCCTACGAGCAGTACTTC. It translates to CASTAGTSSYEQYF.

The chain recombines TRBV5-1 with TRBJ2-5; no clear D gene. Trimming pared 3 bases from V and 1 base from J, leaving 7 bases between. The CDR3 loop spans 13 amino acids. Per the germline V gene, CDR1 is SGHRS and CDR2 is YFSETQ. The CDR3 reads CASSSLIQETQYF. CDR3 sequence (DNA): TGCGCCAGCAGCTCCCTGATCCAAGAGACCCAGTACTTC.

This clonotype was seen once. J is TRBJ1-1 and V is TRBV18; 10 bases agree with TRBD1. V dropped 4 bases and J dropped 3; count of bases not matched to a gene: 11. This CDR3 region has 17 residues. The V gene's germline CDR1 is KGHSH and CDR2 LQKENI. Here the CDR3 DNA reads TGTGCCAGCTCACGGACCGGGACAGGGGCCGGGGACACTGAAGCTTTCTTT. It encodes CASSRTGTGAGDTEAFF.

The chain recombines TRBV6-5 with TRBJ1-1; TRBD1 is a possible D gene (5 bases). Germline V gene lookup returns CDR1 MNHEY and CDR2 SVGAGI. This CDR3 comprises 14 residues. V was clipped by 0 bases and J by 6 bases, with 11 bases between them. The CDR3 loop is CASSYSQAHAEAFF. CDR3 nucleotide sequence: TGTGCCAGCAGTTACTCACAGGCGCACGCTGAAGCTTTCTTT.

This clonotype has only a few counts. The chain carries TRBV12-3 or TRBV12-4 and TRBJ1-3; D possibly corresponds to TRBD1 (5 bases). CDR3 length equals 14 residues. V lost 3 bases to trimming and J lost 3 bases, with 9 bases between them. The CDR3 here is CASSFGGNGNTIYF. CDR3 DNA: TGTGCCAGCAGTTTTGGGGGGAATGGAAACACCATATATTTT.